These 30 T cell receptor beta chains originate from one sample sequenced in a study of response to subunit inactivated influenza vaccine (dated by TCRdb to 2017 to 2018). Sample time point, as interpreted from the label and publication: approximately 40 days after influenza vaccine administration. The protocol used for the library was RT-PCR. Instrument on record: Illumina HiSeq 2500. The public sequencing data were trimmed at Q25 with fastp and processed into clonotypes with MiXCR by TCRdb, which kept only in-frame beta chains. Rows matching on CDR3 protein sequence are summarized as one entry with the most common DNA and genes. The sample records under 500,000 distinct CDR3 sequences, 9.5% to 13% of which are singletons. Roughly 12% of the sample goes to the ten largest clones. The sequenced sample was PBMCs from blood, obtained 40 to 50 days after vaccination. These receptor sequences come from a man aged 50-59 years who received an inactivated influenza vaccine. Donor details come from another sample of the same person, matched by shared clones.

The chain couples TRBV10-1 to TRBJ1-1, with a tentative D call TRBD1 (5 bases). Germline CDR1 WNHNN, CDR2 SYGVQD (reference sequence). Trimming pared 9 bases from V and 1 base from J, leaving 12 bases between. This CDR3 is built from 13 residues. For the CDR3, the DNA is TGCGCCAGTGGAGATACAGGGAACACTGAAGCTTTCTTT. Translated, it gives CASGDTGNTEAFF.

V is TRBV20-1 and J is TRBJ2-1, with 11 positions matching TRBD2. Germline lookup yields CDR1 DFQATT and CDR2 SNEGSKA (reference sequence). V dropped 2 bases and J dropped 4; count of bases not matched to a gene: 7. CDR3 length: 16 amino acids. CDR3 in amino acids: CSARTSGSGVYNEQFF. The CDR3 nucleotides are TGCAGTGCTAGAACTAGCGGGAGTGGGGTTTACAATGAGCAGTTCTTC.

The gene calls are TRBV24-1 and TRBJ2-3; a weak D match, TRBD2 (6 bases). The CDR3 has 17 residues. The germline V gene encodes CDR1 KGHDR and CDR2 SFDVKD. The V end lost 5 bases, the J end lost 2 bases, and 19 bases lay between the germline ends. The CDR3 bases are TGTGCCACCAGTGGTTCACCGGGACTCAGCCTCACAGATACGCAGTATTTT. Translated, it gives CATSGSPGLSLTDTQYF.

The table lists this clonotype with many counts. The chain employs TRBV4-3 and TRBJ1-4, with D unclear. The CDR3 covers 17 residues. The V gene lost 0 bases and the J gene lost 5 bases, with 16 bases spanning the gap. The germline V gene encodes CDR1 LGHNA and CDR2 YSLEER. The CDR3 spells CASSQDPPRSRNEKLFF. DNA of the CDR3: TGCGCCAGCAGCCAAGATCCCCCCCGCAGCCGAAATGAAAAACTGTTTTTT.

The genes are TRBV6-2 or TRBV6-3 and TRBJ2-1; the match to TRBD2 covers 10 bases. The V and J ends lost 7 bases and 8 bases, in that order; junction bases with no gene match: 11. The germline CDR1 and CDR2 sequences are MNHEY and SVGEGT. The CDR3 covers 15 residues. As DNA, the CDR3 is TGTGCCAGCACCCTCCGGCTAGCGGGAGTCGATGAGCAGTTCTTC. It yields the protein CASTLRLAGVDEQFF.

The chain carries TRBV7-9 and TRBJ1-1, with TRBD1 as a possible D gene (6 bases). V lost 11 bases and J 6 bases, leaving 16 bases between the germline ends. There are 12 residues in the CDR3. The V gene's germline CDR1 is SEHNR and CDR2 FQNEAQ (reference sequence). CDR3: CAVFDWGPEAFF. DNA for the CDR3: TGTGCCGTGTTTGATTGGGGGCCTGAAGCTTTCTTT.

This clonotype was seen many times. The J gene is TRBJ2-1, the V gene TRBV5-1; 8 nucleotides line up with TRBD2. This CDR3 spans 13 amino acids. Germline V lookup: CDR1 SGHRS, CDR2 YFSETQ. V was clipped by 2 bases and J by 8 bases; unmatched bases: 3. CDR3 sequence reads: CASSFWRGDEQFF. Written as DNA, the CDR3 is TGCGCCAGCAGCTTTTGGCGGGGGGATGAGCAGTTCTTC.

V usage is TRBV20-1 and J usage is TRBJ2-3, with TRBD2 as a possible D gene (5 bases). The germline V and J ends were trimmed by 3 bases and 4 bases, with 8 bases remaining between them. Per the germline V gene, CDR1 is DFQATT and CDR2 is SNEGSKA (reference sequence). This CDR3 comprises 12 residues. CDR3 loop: CSASRRADTQYF. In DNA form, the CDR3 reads TGCAGTGCTAGTAGGCGGGCAGATACGCAGTATTTT.

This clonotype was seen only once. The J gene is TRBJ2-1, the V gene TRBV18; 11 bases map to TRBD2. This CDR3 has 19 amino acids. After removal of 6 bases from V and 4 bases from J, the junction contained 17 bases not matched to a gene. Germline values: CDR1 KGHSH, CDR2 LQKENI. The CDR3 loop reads CASSQAGTSGRMAYNEQFF. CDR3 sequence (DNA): TGTGCCAGCTCCCAGGCCGGGACTAGCGGTCGAATGGCTTACAATGAGCAGTTCTTC.

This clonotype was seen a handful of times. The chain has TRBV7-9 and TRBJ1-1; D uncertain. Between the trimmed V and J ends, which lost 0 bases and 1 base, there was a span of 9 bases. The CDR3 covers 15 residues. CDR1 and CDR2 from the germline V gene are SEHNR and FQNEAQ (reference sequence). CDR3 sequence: CASSLAPWGNTEAFF. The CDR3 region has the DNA TGTGCCAGCAGCTTAGCGCCCTGGGGGAACACTGAAGCTTTCTTT.

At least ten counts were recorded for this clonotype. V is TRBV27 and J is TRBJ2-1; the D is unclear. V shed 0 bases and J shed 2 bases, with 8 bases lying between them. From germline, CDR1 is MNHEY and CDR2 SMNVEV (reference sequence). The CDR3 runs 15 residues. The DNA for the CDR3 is TGTGCCAGCAGTTTATCGTCAGCCCCCTACAATGAGCAGTTCTTC. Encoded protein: CASSLSSAPYNEQFF.

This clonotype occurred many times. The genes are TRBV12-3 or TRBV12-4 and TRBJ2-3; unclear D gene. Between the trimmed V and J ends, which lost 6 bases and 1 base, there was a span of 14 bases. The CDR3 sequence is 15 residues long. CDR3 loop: CASSSSPRRTDTQYF. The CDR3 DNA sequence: TGTGCCAGCAGCAGCTCCCCCCGACGCACAGATACGCAGTATTTT.

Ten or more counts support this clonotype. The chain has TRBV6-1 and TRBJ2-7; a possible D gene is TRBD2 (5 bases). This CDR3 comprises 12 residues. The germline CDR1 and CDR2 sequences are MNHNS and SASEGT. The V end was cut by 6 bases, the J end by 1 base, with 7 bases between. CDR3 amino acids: CASSGLSYEQYF. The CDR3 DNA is TGTGCCAGCAGCGGACTGTCCTACGAGCAGTACTTC.

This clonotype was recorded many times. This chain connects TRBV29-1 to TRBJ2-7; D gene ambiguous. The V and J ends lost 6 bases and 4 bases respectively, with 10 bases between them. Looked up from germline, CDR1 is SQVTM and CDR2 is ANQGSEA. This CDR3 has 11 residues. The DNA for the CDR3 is TGCAGCGTCGGACCCGTTTACGAGCAGTACTTC. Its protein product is CSVGPVYEQYF.

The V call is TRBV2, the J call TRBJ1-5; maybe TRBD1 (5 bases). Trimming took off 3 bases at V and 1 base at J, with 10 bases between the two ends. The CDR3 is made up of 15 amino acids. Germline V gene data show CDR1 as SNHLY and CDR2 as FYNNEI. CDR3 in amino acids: CASSDARGSNQPQHF. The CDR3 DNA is TGTGCCAGCAGTGATGCCCGGGGGAGCAATCAGCCCCAGCATTTT. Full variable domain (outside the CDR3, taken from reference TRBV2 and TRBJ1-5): EPEVTQTPSHQVTQMGQEVILRCVPISNHLYFYWYRQILGQKVEFLVSFYNNEISEKSEIFDDQFSVERPDGSNFTLKIRSTKLEDSAMYFCASSDARGSNQPQHFGDGTRLSIL.

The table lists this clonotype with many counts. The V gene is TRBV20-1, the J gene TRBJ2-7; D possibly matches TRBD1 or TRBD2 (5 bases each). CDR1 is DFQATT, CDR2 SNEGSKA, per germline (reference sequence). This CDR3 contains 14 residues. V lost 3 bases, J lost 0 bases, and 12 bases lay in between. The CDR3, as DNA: TGCAGTGCTAGGCCAGGGAGAGCCTCCTACGAGCAGTACTTC. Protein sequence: CSARPGRASYEQYF.

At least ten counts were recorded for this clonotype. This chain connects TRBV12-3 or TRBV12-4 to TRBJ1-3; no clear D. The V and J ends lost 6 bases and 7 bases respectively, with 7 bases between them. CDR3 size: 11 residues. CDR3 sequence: CASRTVNTIYF. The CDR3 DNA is TGTGCCAGCAGGACCGTGAACACCATATATTTT.

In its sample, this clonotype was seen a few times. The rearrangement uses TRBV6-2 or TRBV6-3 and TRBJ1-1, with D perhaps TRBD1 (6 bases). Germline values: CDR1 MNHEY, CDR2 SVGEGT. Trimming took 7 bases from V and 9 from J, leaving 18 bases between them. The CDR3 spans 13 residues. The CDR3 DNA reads TGTGCCAGCAAGAGACAGGCGACGGTAAAAGCTTTCTTT. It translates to CASKRQATVKAFF.

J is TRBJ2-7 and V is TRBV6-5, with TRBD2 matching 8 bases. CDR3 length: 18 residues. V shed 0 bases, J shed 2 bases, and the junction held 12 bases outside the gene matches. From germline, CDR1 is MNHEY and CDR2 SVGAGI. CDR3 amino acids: CASSYSMGFSGVTYEQYF. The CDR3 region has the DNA TGTGCCAGCAGTTACTCGATGGGGTTTAGCGGGGTGACCTACGAGCAGTACTTC.

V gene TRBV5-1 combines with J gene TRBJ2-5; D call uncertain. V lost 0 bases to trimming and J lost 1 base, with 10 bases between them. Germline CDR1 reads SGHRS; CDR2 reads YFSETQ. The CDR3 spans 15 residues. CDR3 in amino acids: CASSLANPPQETQYF. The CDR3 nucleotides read TGCGCCAGCAGCTTGGCCAACCCGCCCCAAGAGACCCAGTACTTC.

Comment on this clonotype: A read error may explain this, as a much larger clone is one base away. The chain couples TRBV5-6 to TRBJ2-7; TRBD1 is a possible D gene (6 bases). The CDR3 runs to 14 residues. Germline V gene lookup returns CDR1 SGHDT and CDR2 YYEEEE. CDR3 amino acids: CAGSLGAGPYEQYF. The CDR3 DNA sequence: TGTGCCGGCAGCTTGGGGGCCGGGCCCTACGAGCAGTACTTC.

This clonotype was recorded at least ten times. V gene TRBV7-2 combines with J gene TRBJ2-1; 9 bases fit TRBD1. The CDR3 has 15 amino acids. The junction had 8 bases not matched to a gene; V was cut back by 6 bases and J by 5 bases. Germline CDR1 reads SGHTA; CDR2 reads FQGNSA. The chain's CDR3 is CASRAGGTGHNEQFF. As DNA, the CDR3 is TGTGCCAGCAGAGCCGGGGGGACAGGGCACAATGAGCAGTTCTTC.

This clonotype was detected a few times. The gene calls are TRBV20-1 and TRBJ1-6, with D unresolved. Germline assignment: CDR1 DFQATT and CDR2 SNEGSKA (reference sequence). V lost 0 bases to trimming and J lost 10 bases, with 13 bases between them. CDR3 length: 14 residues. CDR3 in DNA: TGCAGTGCTAGAGATCCAAAGGGATTATCACCCCTCCACTTT. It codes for CSARDPKGLSPLHF.

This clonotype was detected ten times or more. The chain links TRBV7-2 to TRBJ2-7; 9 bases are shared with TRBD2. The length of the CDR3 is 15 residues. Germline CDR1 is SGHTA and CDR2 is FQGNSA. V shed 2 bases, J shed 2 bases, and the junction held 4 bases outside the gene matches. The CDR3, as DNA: TGTGCCAGCAGCTTAATAGCGGGAGCTGCCTACGAGCAGTACTTC. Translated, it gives CASSLIAGAAYEQYF.

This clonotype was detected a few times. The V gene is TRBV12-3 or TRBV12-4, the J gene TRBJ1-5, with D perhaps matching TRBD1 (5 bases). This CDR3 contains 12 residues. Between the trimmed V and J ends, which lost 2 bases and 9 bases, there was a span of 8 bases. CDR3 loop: CASSLTRGPQHF. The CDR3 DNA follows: TGTGCCAGCAGTTTAACGAGGGGGCCCCAGCATTTT.

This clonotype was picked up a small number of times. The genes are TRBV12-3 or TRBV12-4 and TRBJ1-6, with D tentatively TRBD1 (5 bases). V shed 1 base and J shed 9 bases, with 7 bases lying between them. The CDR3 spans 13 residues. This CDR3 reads CASSLDRRSPLHF. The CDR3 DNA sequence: TGTGCCAGCAGTTTAGACAGGCGTTCACCCCTCCACTTT.

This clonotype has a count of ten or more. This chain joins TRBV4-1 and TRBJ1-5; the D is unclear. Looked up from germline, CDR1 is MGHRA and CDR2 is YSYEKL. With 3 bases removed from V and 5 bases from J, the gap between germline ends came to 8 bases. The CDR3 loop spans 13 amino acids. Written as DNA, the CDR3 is TGCGCCAGCAGCCAGTTATGGGATCAGCCCCAGCATTTT. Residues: CASSQLWDQPQHF.

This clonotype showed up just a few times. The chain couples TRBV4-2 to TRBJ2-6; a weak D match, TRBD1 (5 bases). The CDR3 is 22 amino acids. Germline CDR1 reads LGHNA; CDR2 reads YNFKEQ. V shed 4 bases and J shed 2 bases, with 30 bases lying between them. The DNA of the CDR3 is TGTGCCAGCAGCCCCCGCCAGGGTGCGGTTTTGTATGGATTGACTGGGGCCAACGTCCTGACTTTC. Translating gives CASSPRQGAVLYGLTGANVLTF.

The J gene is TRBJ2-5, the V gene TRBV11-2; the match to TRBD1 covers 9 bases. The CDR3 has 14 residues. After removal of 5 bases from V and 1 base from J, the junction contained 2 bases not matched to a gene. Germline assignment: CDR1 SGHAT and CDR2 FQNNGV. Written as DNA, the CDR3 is TGTGCCAGCAGCGTGACAGGGGGCCAAGAGACCCAGTACTTC. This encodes CASSVTGGQETQYF.

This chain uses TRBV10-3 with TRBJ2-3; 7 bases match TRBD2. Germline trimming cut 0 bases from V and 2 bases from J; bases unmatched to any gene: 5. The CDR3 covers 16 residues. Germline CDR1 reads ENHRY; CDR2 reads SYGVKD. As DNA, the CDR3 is TGTGCCATCAGTGAGTCTCGGCGGGGGACCACAGATACGCAGTATTTT. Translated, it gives CAISESRRGTTDTQYF.